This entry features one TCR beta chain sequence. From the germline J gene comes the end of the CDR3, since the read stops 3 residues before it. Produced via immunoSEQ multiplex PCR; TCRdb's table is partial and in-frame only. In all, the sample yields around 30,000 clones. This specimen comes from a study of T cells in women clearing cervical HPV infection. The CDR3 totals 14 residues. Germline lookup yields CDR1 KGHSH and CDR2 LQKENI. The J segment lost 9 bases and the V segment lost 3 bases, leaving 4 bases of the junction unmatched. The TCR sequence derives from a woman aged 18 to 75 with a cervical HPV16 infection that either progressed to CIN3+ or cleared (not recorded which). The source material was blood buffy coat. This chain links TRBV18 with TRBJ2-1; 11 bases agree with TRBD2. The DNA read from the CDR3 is TGTGCCAGCTCACCGACTAGCGGGGACGGTGAG. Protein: CASSPTSGDGE. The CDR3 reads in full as CASSPTSGDGEQFF. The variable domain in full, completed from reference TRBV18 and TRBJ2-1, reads NAGVMQNPRHLVRRRGQEARLRCSPMKGHSHVYWYRQLPEEGLKFMVYLQKENIIDESGMPKERFSAEFPKEGPSILRIQQVVRGDSAAYFCASSPTSGDGEQFFGPGTRLTVL.